One sample yielded the 25 T cell receptor beta chains listed below, sequenced in a study of cytomegalovirus exposure and HLA in healthy donors. A multiplex PCR was run with 60 Vbeta primers and 13 Jbeta primers. Produced via immunoSEQ multiplex PCR; TCRdb's table is partial and in-frame only. The table has about 130,000 clones, around 80% seen once; the top ten hold roughly 1.9%. Specimen: PBMCs. The source is a woman aged 45-65 years in good health and CMV-seronegative.

V and J are TRBV9 and TRBJ2-2, with TRBD2 identical over 12 bases. V shed 3 bases and J 3 bases; nucleotides not matched to a gene: 0. Per germline, CDR1 SGDLS and CDR2 YYNGEE. This CDR3 comprises 15 residues. The CDR3 region is CASSGLAGDTGELFF. Written as DNA, the CDR3 is TGTGCCAGCAGCGGACTAGCGGGAGACACCGGGGAGCTGTTTTTT.

The chain is built from TRBV6-5 and TRBJ2-5; TRBD1 matches at 7 bases. The germline V gene has CDR1 MNHEY and CDR2 SVGAGI. Trimming removed 2 bases from V and 0 bases from J; junction bases left unmatched: 6. The CDR3 contains 16 residues. The CDR3 DNA reads as TGTGCCAGCAGTTACCGCCGGACAGGTTACCAAGAGACCCAGTACTTC. Translation gives CASSYRRTGYQETQYF.

The rearrangement joins TRBV9 to TRBJ2-7, with 7 bases that match TRBD1. The CDR3 contains 14 residues. The V gene's germline CDR1 is SGDLS and CDR2 YYNGEE. J lost 3 bases, V lost 4 bases, and 7 bases had no gene match. CDR3 region: CASSITGQHYEQYV. As DNA, the CDR3 is TGTGCCAGCAGCATTACGGGACAGCACTACGAGCAGTACGTC.

The chain combines TRBV5-4 with TRBJ2-7, with D maybe TRBD1 (6 bases). Germline-derived CDR1 and CDR2 are SGHNT and YYREEE (reference sequence). The CDR3 is 13 residues long. V dropped 2 bases and J dropped 4 bases, with 10 bases sitting between them. This CDR3 reads CASSLPTGYEQYF. The CDR3 nucleotides are TGTGCCAGCAGCTTACCTACAGGGTACGAGCAGTACTTC.

CDR3 nucleotides: TGTGCCAGCAGCCCCCGAACAGGGGGAGTTAATCAGCCCCAGCATTTT. Its protein product is CASSPRTGGVNQPQHF. This chain connects TRBV7-2 to TRBJ1-5; 8 bases agree with TRBD1. Germline V gives CDR1 SGHTA, CDR2 FQGNSA. The CDR3 covers 16 residues. V gave up 5 bases and J gave up 4 bases; unmatched junction bases: 10.

As DNA, the CDR3 is TGTGCCAGCAGTTTGAGCGCATCCTACGAGCAGTACGTC. Protein product: CASSLSASYEQYV. The gene calls are TRBV28 and TRBJ2-7; D unclear. The CDR3 runs 13 residues. Germline CDR1 reads MDHEN; CDR2 reads SYDVKM. Between the trimmed V and J ends, which lost 3 bases and 1 base, there was a span of 7 bases.

The J gene is TRBJ2-5, the V gene TRBV11-3; 7 positions match TRBD1. The end of the DNA aligns better with TRBJ2-7, so the J call may be wrong. This CDR3 contains 15 residues. Germline-derived CDR1 and CDR2 are SGHNT and YENEEA. The DNA of the CDR3 is TGTGCCAGCAGCGCCTTTGGGGACAGCACCTACGAGCAGTACTTC. Translating gives CASSAFGDSTYEQYF.

This clone was seen a single time. This rearrangement joins TRBV5-1 to TRBJ2-5; possible D gene TRBD1, 6 bases. Trimming stripped 3 bases from V and 2 bases from J, with 17 bases between. This CDR3 has 16 residues. Germline loops: CDR1 SGHRS, CDR2 YFSETQ. As DNA, the CDR3 is TGCGCCAGCAGCTCCCCCGGCAGGGGAAAACAAGAGACCCAGTACTTC. Its translation is CASSSPGRGKQETQYF. Full variable domain (remainder filled in from reference TRBV5-1 and TRBJ2-5): KAGVTQTPRYLIKTRGQQVTLSCSPISGHRSVSWYQQTPGQGLQFLFEYFSETQRNKGNFPGRFSGRQFSNSRSEMNVSTLELGDSALYLCASSSPGRGKQETQYFGPGTRLLVL.

This clone was observed once. The chain employs TRBV15 and TRBJ2-5, with 7 bases that match TRBD1. The CDR3 is made up of 16 amino acids. V lost 1 base to trimming and J lost 1 base; unmatched junction nucleotides: 6. The V gene's germline CDR1 is LNHNV and CDR2 YYDKDF (reference sequence). The CDR3 sequence: CATSRGQGLGQETQYF. In DNA form, the CDR3 reads TGTGCCACCAGCAGAGGACAGGGTTTAGGCCAAGAGACCCAGTACTTC.

This clone appeared once. The chain has TRBV7-9 and TRBJ2-1, with D possibly TRBD2 on 5 matching bases. V was clipped by 5 bases and J by 1 base, with 12 bases between them. Per the germline V gene, CDR1 is SEHNR and CDR2 is FQNEAQ (reference sequence). The CDR3 contains 15 residues. The CDR3 DNA follows: TGTGCCAGCAGCCCGCGGACTGGATCCTACAATGAGCAGTTCTTC. Encoded protein: CASSPRTGSYNEQFF.

The chain couples TRBV5-1 to TRBJ1-1; TRBD1 matches at 7 bases. The CDR3 covers 14 residues. Germline-derived CDR1 and CDR2 are SGHRS and YFSETQ. V lost 4 bases, J lost 5 bases, and 8 bases stayed unmatched. CDR3 nucleotide sequence: TGCGCCAGCAGCGGGGGAACAGGGGAAACTGAAGCTTTCTTT. It specifies CASSGGTGETEAFF.

V and J are TRBV7-8 and TRBJ2-2; 8 bases align to TRBD2. Trimming cost V 5 bases and J 6 bases; bases outside gene matches: 5. The germline gives CDR1 SGHVS, CDR2 FQNEAQ. The CDR3 contains 14 residues. This CDR3 is CASSPGLEAGELFF. The CDR3, as DNA: TGTGCCAGCAGCCCGGGACTAGAGGCCGGGGAGCTGTTTTTT.

The chain is built from TRBV6-5 and TRBJ1-2, with a tentative D call TRBD1 (6 bases). The germline gives CDR1 MNHEY, CDR2 SVGAGI. This CDR3 region has 16 residues. Trimming shortened V by 4 bases and J by 3 bases, and 18 bases separated the two germline ends. The CDR3 DNA follows: TGTGCCAGCAGTTCCCCACAGGGAATCGGGGACTATGGCTACACCTTC. Translation gives CASSSPQGIGDYGYTF.

A remark on this clone: An end of the junction differs from the germline gene, which may be a read error. This rearrangement joins TRBV11-2 to TRBJ2-1; 7 bases fit TRBD1. The CDR3 length is 15 residues. CDR1 and CDR2 (germline): SGHAT, FQNNGV. The CDR3 coding sequence is TGTGCCAGCAGCACTCACAGGGGCTCCAACAATGAGCAGTTCTTC. It codes for CASSTHRGSNNEQFF. Combining the CDR3 with reference TRBV11-2 and TRBJ2-1 gives the whole variable domain EAGVAQSPRYKIIEKRQSVAFWCNPISGHATLYWYQQILGQGPKLLIQFQNNGVVDDSQLPKDRFSAERLKGVDSTLKIQPAKLEDSAVYLCASSTHRGSNNEQFFGPGTRLTVL.

This chain connects TRBV5-4 to TRBJ2-6; D ambiguous. Germline V lookup: CDR1 SGHNT, CDR2 YYREEE (reference sequence). The V and J ends lost 2 bases and 0 bases respectively, with 9 bases between them. The CDR3 covers 16 residues. For the CDR3, the DNA is TGTGCCAGCAGCTTCTTAGTTGACTCTGGGGCCAACGTCCTGACTTTC. Translated: CASSFLVDSGANVLTF. The full variable domain, with the rest looked up from reference TRBV5-4 and TRBJ2-6, is ETGVTQSPTHLIKTRGQQVTLRCSSQSGHNTVSWYQQALGQGPQFIFQYYREEENGRGNFPPRFSGLQFPNYSSELNVNALELDDSALYLCASSFLVDSGANVLTFGAGSRLTVL.

This rearrangement joins TRBV6-1 to TRBJ2-7; D unclear. Germline lookup yields CDR1 MNHNS and CDR2 SASEGT. The V end lost 7 bases, the J end lost 6 bases, and 10 bases lay between the germline ends. The CDR3 sequence is 11 residues long. The CDR3 sequence: CASTPAGEQYF. CDR3 nucleotide sequence: TGTGCCAGCACCCCGGCAGGCGAGCAGTACTTC.

The rearrangement joins TRBV4-2 to TRBJ1-2, with D possibly TRBD1 on 5 matching bases. The germline V gene encodes CDR1 LGHNA and CDR2 YNFKEQ. CDR3 length equals 16 residues. The ends were cut back, 3 bases at V and 4 bases at J, with 18 bases in the middle. CDR3 sequence: CASSQGPGQTAYGYTF. CDR3 DNA: TGTGCCAGCAGCCAGGGGCCCGGGCAGACTGCCTATGGCTACACCTTC.

This sequence joins TRBV18 and TRBJ1-1, with TRBD1 matching 8 bases. In germline, CDR1 is KGHSH, CDR2 LQKENI. The CDR3 runs 14 residues. Losses at the gene ends were 5 bases for V and 1 base for J; bases not matched to a gene: 3. The CDR3 sequence is CASSTGQGNTEAFF. The DNA of the CDR3 is TGTGCCAGCTCAACCGGACAGGGGAACACTGAAGCTTTCTTT.

The gene calls are TRBV27 and TRBJ2-1, with 11 bases identical to TRBD1. Germline values: CDR1 MNHEY, CDR2 SMNVEV (reference sequence). V lost 6 bases, J lost 9 bases, and 4 bases stayed unmatched. The CDR3 has 13 amino acids. For the CDR3, the DNA is TGTGCCAGCAGGGGGACAGGGGGTTTTGAGCAGTTCTTC. This codes for CASRGTGGFEQFF.

This clone was seen more than once but under ten times. J is TRBJ2-3 and V is TRBV5-1; 13 bases line up with TRBD2. Germline V gene data show CDR1 as SGHRS and CDR2 as YFSETQ. With V trimmed by 8 bases and J by 5 bases, 11 bases remained unmatched. This CDR3 contains 16 residues. CDR3: CASTSGTSGILDTQYF. In DNA, the CDR3 is TGCGCCAGTACGTCCGGGACTAGCGGGATATTAGATACGCAGTATTTT.

Only one count was recorded for this clone. The chain joins TRBV6-5 to TRBJ1-1, with 8 nucleotides matching TRBD1. The CDR3 consists of 16 residues. Germline V gives CDR1 MNHEY, CDR2 SVGAGI. Trimming took 4 bases from V and 5 from J; bases not matched to a gene: 12. The CDR3 is CASSSYRGEGGTEAFF. The DNA of the CDR3 is TGTGCCAGCAGTTCCTACAGGGGGGAGGGTGGTACTGAAGCTTTCTTT.

The V and J genes are TRBV7-3 and TRBJ2-2; D is unresolved. CDR1 is SGHTA, CDR2 FQGTGA, per germline. The V and J ends lost 2 bases and 7 bases respectively, with 8 bases between them. CDR3 length equals 13 residues. CDR3 nucleotides: TGTGCCAGCAGCTTATCGTTCTACGGGGAGCTGTTTTTT. Its protein is CASSLSFYGELFF. Full variable domain (missing parts from reference TRBV7-3 and TRBJ2-2): GAGVSQTPSNKVTEKGKYVELRCDPISGHTALYWYRQSLGQGPEFLIYFQGTGAADDSGLPNDRFFAVRPEGSVSTLKIQRTERGDSAVYLCASSLSFYGELFFGEGSRLTVL.

This clone was detected only a few times. The V call is TRBV5-1, the J call TRBJ2-2; 10 bases match TRBD2. Germline CDR1 SGHRS, CDR2 YFSETQ. The CDR3 extends over 14 amino acids. With 8 bases clipped from V and 7 bases from J, the junction kept 8 bases outside the gene matches. CDR3 nucleotide sequence: TGCGCCAGTCGGGGACTAGCGACAGGCGGGGAGCTGTTTTTT. This encodes CASRGLATGGELFF. Filled out from reference TRBV5-1 and TRBJ2-2, the complete variable domain reads KAGVTQTPRYLIKTRGQQVTLSCSPISGHRSVSWYQQTPGQGLQFLFEYFSETQRNKGNFPGRFSGRQFSNSRSEMNVSTLELGDSALYLCASRGLATGGELFFGEGSRLTVL.

This chain joins TRBV7-2 and TRBJ2-3, with 12 bases matching TRBD2. CDR3 length: 16 residues. V trimming: 4 bases; J trimming: 0 bases; junction bases outside the gene matches: 2. Per germline, CDR1 SGHTA and CDR2 FQGNSA. CDR3 bases: TGTGCCAGCAGCTCCGGACTAGCGGGGAGCACAGATACGCAGTATTTT. Amino acids: CASSSGLAGSTDTQYF.

This chain joins TRBV28 and TRBJ1-3; D is undetermined. The CDR3 has 15 residues. V dropped 6 bases and J dropped 0 bases, with 12 bases sitting between them. Germline CDR1 and CDR2: MDHEN and SYDVKM. CDR3 in amino acids: CASSPDRGSGNTIYF. In DNA form, the CDR3 reads TGTGCCAGCAGCCCAGACCGGGGCTCTGGAAACACCATATATTTT.